Presented here are 22 T cell receptor beta chains from one specimen sequenced in a study of blood T cell repertoires in COVID-19. The method was immunoSEQ multiplex PCR; TCRdb's version includes in-frame clones alone and lacks a portion of them. The repertoire includes some 300,000 clones, about nine tenths of them detected once, and roughly 6.1% sits in the top ten. The specimen sequenced was peripheral blood. The receptors originated from a woman aged 50 to 65 with COVID-19, enrolled during active disease.

This chain uses TRBV24-1 with TRBJ2-2; TRBD1 agrees at 8 bases. Germline values: CDR1 KGHDR, CDR2 SFDVKD. The CDR3 extends over 15 amino acids. Trimming at V came to 4 bases and at J to 7 bases, leaving 7 bases not matched to a gene. CDR3 coding DNA: TGTGCCACCAGTGACCGGACAGGGAAAGTCGGGGAGCTGTTTTTT. Encoded protein: CATSDRTGKVGELFF.

The chain combines TRBV9 with TRBJ2-1; D is perhaps TRBD1 (5 bases). Germline V CDR1 and CDR2: SGDLS, YYNGEE. The CDR3 covers 14 residues. With 0 bases removed from V and 5 bases from J, the gap between germline ends came to 9 bases. CDR3 region: CASSVVGRDNEQFF. CDR3 coding DNA: TGTGCCAGCAGCGTAGTTGGCAGGGACAATGAGCAGTTCTTC.

The genes are TRBV6-6 and TRBJ1-4; D remains ambiguous. The germline CDR1 and CDR2 sequences are MNHNY and SVGAGI (reference sequence). Trimming pared 4 bases from V and 0 bases from J, leaving 9 bases between. The CDR3 spans 15 residues. The CDR3 DNA sequence: TGTGCCAGCAGTTCTCAACATGCAACTAATGAAAAACTGTTTTTT. It yields the protein CASSSQHATNEKLFF.

This chain joins TRBV6-6 and TRBJ1-5, with D perhaps TRBD1 (6 bases). The V gene's germline CDR1 is MNHNY and CDR2 SVGAGI (reference sequence). The CDR3 is made up of 16 amino acids. V lost 2 bases and J 0 bases, leaving 11 bases between the germline ends. The CDR3 loop reads CASSYPTGISNQPQHF. Written as DNA, the CDR3 is TGTGCCAGCAGTTACCCCACAGGGATTAGCAATCAGCCCCAGCATTTT.

This clone showed up just once. CDR3 protein: CASSPKQGNTGELFF. CDR3 DNA: TGTGCCAGCTCACCAAAACAGGGAAACACCGGGGAGCTGTTTTTT. The V call is TRBV18, the J call TRBJ2-2; weak D call: TRBD1 (6 bases). Per germline, CDR1 KGHSH and CDR2 LQKENI. The CDR3 runs 15 residues. V lost 2 bases, J lost 2 bases, and 9 bases lay in between.

The sample holds one count of this clone. The gene calls are TRBV10-3 and TRBJ2-3; 9 nucleotides match TRBD1. The CDR3 consists of 16 residues. The ends lost 3 bases at V and 6 bases at J; junction bases unmatched: 10. Germline CDR1 ENHRY, CDR2 SYGVKD. The CDR3 DNA sequence: TGTGCCATCAGTGACCCGAGGACAGGGGAAGTGGATACGCAGTATTTT. This translates into CAISDPRTGEVDTQYF.

The chain employs TRBV20-1 and TRBJ2-7; perhaps TRBD1 as D (6 bases). The CDR3 contains 11 residues. Per the germline V gene, CDR1 is DFQATT and CDR2 is SNEGSKA (reference sequence). Trimming stripped 6 bases from V and 5 bases from J, with 11 bases between. The CDR3, as DNA: TGCAGTGCCCACGACAGGAACGAGCAGTACTTC. Translation: CSAHDRNEQYF.

The genes are TRBV30 and TRBJ1-1, with D perhaps matching TRBD1 (5 bases). The CDR3 extends over 13 amino acids. V lost 1 base, J lost 7 bases, and 13 bases lay in between. Germline V lookup: CDR1 GTSNPN, CDR2 SVGIG (reference sequence). CDR3 nucleotides: TGTGCCTGGAGTGCGGGGGGAGTAGTTGAAGCTTTCTTT. The encoded protein is CAWSAGGVVEAFF.

This clone has only a few counts. The chain links TRBV7-2 to TRBJ2-7; D gene uncertain. The V gene's germline CDR1 is SGHTA and CDR2 FQGNSA. There are 13 residues in the CDR3. The V end lost 1 base, the J end lost 12 bases, and 16 bases lay between the germline ends. DNA for the CDR3: TGTGCCAGCAGCTTAGTTAGCACCGAACCCCCGTACTTC. Its translation: CASSLVSTEPPYF.

The gene calls are TRBV9 and TRBJ2-1, with a tentative D call TRBD2 (6 bases). Germline V gene lookup returns CDR1 SGDLS and CDR2 YYNGEE. The CDR3 runs to 15 residues. The V end was cut by 4 bases, the J end by 4 bases, with 15 bases between. The CDR3 protein is CASSPRVAAYNEQFF. Written as DNA, the CDR3 is TGTGCCAGCAGCCCACGAGTAGCGGCTTACAATGAGCAGTTCTTC.

The chain has TRBV7-2 and TRBJ1-2; D not resolved. Trimming shortened V by 5 bases and J by 3 bases, and 16 bases separated the two germline ends. CDR3 length equals 15 residues. The germline gives CDR1 SGHTA, CDR2 FQGNSA. The CDR3 spells CASSPKVGRDYGYTF. As DNA, the CDR3 is TGTGCCAGCAGCCCAAAGGTGGGGAGGGACTATGGCTACACCTTC.

V is TRBV4-1 and J is TRBJ2-1, with TRBD2 identical over 10 bases. The CDR3 totals 17 residues. V lost 7 bases to trimming and J lost 4 bases; unmatched junction nucleotides: 13. Germline V gene lookup returns CDR1 MGHRA and CDR2 YSYEKL. For the CDR3, the DNA is TGCGCCAGCACCCTGGGGGATCTAGCGGGAGTTTACAATGAGCAGTTCTTC. It encodes CASTLGDLAGVYNEQFF.

This clone turned up a few times. The chain recombines TRBV4-2 with TRBJ2-2; D not resolved. V was clipped by 0 bases and J by 1 base, with 6 bases between them. There are 15 residues in the CDR3. Germline loops: CDR1 LGHNA, CDR2 YNFKEQ. CDR3: CASSQDPGNTGELFF. The CDR3 DNA reads as TGTGCCAGCAGCCAAGATCCAGGGAACACCGGGGAGCTGTTTTTT.

The CDR3 DNA follows: TGTGCCAGCAGCTTTAGTGCTCGAAGCTACGAGCAGTACTTC. Translating it yields CASSFSARSYEQYF. The chain is built from TRBV5-4 and TRBJ2-7, with D hard to call. The CDR3 runs 14 residues. The germline CDR1 and CDR2 sequences are SGHNT and YYREEE (reference sequence). The ends were cut back, 2 bases at V and 3 bases at J, with 12 bases in the middle.

This rearrangement joins TRBV29-1 to TRBJ2-3; 8 bases fit TRBD1. The CDR3 spans 14 residues. Germline V lookup: CDR1 SQVTM, CDR2 ANQGSEA. J lost 6 bases, V lost 8 bases, and 13 bases had no gene match. CDR3: CSSGRGQGRDTQYF. CDR3 DNA sequence: TGCAGCTCAGGGCGAGGACAGGGAAGGGATACGCAGTATTTT.

The chain joins TRBV29-1 to TRBJ1-1, with 8 bases fitting TRBD1. The ends lost 6 bases at V and 0 bases at J; junction bases unmatched: 6. CDR1 is SQVTM and CDR2 is ANQGSEA in the germline V gene. This CDR3 contains 14 residues. CDR3 residues: CSVRTGTMNTEAFF. The CDR3 coding sequence is TGCAGCGTCAGGACAGGGACCATGAACACTGAAGCTTTCTTT.

Concerning this clone itself: The sample carries other DNA sequences with the same CDR3. V and J are TRBV6-5 and TRBJ1-4; D call uncertain. Trimming cost V 2 bases and J 4 bases, with 5 bases left between them. Per the germline V gene, CDR1 is MNHEY and CDR2 is SVGAGI. The CDR3 covers 13 residues. CDR3 nucleotides: TGTGCCAGCAGTTACGGGAGTAATGAAAAACTGTTTTTT. It codes for CASSYGSNEKLFF.

The CDR3 region has the DNA TGTGCCAGCTCACCCGGAGGGGTGATGAACACTGAAGCTTTCTTT. Translating gives CASSPGGVMNTEAFF. V is TRBV18 and J is TRBJ1-1, with D possibly matching TRBD1 (5 bases). Trimming took off 3 bases at V and 0 bases at J, with 11 bases between the two ends. Germline lookup yields CDR1 KGHSH and CDR2 LQKENI. The CDR3 totals 15 residues.

The chain couples TRBV7-6 to TRBJ1-1; 9 bases match TRBD1. Germline assignment: CDR1 SGHVS and CDR2 FNYEAQ. V shed 5 bases and J 1 base; nucleotides not matched to a gene: 8. The CDR3 runs 16 residues. The CDR3 DNA follows: TGTGCCAGCAGCGCAAACAGGGGGCGATGGAACACTGAAGCTTTCTTT. Translating it yields CASSANRGRWNTEAFF.

This chain links TRBV9 with TRBJ2-7; TRBD2 aligns across 9 bases. Germline trimming cut 2 bases from V and 2 bases from J; bases unmatched to any gene: 5. Germline values: CDR1 SGDLS, CDR2 YYNGEE. The CDR3 length is 15 residues. The CDR3 DNA is TGTGCCAGCAGCGTCCTAGCGGGACCGACCTACGAGCAGTACTTC. Translating it yields CASSVLAGPTYEQYF.

The chain couples TRBV24-1 to TRBJ1-2; D not certain. V was pared by 1 base and J by 3 bases, with 14 bases between. Germline CDR1 reads KGHDR; CDR2 reads SFDVKD. The CDR3 contains 16 residues. CDR3 sequence reads: CATSDFFLRVYYGYTF. CDR3 in DNA: TGTGCCACCAGTGATTTTTTTCTGAGGGTTTACTATGGCTACACCTTC.

J is TRBJ2-2 and V is TRBV12-3 or TRBV12-4; 8 bases match TRBD2. J gave up 8 bases and V 4 bases, and 3 bases lay outside the gene matches. This CDR3 has 13 amino acids. The CDR3 coding sequence is TGTGCCAGCAGTTCCGGGAGGGTGGGGGAGCTGTTTTTT. Translating gives CASSSGRVGELFF.